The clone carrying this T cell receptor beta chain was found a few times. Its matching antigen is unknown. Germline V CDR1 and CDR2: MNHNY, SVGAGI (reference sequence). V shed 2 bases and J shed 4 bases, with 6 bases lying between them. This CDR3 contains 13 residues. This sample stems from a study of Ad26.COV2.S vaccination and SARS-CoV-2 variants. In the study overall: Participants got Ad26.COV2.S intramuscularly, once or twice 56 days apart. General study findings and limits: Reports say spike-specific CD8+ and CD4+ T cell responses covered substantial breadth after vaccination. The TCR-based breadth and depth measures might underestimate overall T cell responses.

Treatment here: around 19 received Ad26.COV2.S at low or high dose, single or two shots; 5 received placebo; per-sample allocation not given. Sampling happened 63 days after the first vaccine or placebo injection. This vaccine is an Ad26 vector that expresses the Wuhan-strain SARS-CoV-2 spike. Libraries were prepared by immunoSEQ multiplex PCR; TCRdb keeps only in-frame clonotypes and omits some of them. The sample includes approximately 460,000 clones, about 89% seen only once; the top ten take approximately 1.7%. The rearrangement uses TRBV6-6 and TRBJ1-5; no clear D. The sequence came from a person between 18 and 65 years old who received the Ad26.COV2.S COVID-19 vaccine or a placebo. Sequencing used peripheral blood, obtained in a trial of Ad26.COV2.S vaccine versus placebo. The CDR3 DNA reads TGTGCCAGCAGTTACGAGGGAAATCAGCCCCAGCATTTT. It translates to CASSYEGNQPQHF.